A selection of T cell receptor beta chains follows, all from one sample in a study of Ad26.COV2.S vaccination and SARS-CoV-2 variants. The table came from immunoSEQ multiplex PCR; TCRdb's copy has only in-frame clones and leaves some out. The sample lists some 480,000 clones, around 90% occurring once. Sample: peripheral blood, taken in a trial of Ad26.COV2.S vaccine versus placebo. Receptors were obtained from a person between 18 and 60 years old who received the Ad26.COV2.S COVID-19 vaccine or a placebo. Both conserved end residues are part of each CDR3. Fields, in order: J gene, V gene, clone size, D gene, CDR3 DNA, CDR3 protein. A D gene is named only where the DNA matches it firmly. Rows give clone size only sometimes, using once, few, many, or a class for an expanded clone.

J gene: TRBJ2-1; V gene: TRBV2; clone size: once; D gene: TRBD2; CDR3 DNA: TGTGCCAGCAGAATATCCACTAGCGGCTACAATGAGCAGTTCTTC; CDR3 protein: CASRISTSGYNEQFF
J gene: TRBJ2-2; V gene: TRBV4-2; clone size: NA; D gene: NA; CDR3 DNA: TGTGCCAGCAGCCAAGACCGCACAGGGATTCGTGGAAAAACCGGGGAGCTGTTTTTT; CDR3 protein: CASSQDRTGIRGKTGELFF
J gene: TRBJ2-3; V gene: TRBV7-8; clone size: NA; D gene: TRBD2; CDR3 DNA: TGTGCCAGCAGCTTAGCTCATCGGCTAGCGGGAGCTTACACAGATACGCAGTATTTT; CDR3 protein: CASSLAHRLAGAYTDTQYF
J gene: TRBJ2-1; V gene: TRBV5-5; clone size: NA; D gene: NA; CDR3 DNA: TGTGCCAGCAGCTTGGCGACAGAGCAGTTCTTC; CDR3 protein: CASSLATEQFF
J gene: TRBJ2-1; V gene: TRBV11-3; clone size: NA; D gene: TRBD1; CDR3 DNA: TGTGCCAGCAGCTTAGATCCCACAGGGGGTGGGAGGCAGTTCTTC; CDR3 protein: CASSLDPTGGGRQFF
J gene: TRBJ1-1; V gene: TRBV7-9; clone size: NA; D gene: TRBD1; CDR3 DNA: TGTGCCAGCACAGGGGGTATTCAAATGAACACTGAAGCTTTCTTT; CDR3 protein: CASTGGIQMNTEAFF
J gene: TRBJ1-6; V gene: TRBV7-2; clone size: NA; D gene: NA; CDR3 DNA: TGTGCCAGCAGCTCAACGGCGACAGCCTACAATTCACCCCTCCACTTT; CDR3 protein: CASSSTATAYNSPLHF
J gene: TRBJ1-2; V gene: TRBV7-2; clone size: NA; D gene: TRBD1; CDR3 DNA: TGTGCCAGCAGGAACCCTAACATAAGACAGGGCGGCTATGGCTACACCTTC; CDR3 protein: CASRNPNIRQGGYGYTF
J gene: TRBJ2-7; V gene: TRBV4-3; clone size: NA; D gene: TRBD2; CDR3 DNA: TGCGCCAGCAGCCCCGAACTAGCGGGAGGTGCCTACGAGCAGTACTTC; CDR3 protein: CASSPELAGGAYEQYF
J gene: TRBJ2-1; V gene: TRBV10-3; clone size: NA; D gene: NA; CDR3 DNA: TGTGCCATCAGTGAGTTGGCGACGCAGTTCTTC; CDR3 protein: CAISELATQFF
J gene: TRBJ1-5; V gene: TRBV2; clone size: few; D gene: NA; CDR3 DNA: TGTGCCAGCAGGCAGGGCTCGGGCAATCAGCCCCAGCATTTT; CDR3 protein: CASRQGSGNQPQHF
J gene: TRBJ1-5; V gene: TRBV18; clone size: NA; D gene: TRBD1; CDR3 DNA: TGTGCCAGCTCCTTTGACAGGGTGAATCAGCCCCAGCATTTT; CDR3 protein: CASSFDRVNQPQHF
J gene: TRBJ1-2; V gene: TRBV23-1; clone size: NA; D gene: NA; CDR3 DNA: TGCGCCAGCAGTCAAATACAGGGAGGCTACACCTTC; CDR3 protein: CASSQIQGGYTF
J gene: TRBJ2-5; V gene: TRBV7-9; clone size: NA; D gene: NA; CDR3 DNA: TGTGCCAGCAGCATACACAGTGAAGAGACCCAGTACTTC; CDR3 protein: CASSIHSEETQYF
J gene: TRBJ2-3; V gene: TRBV4-2; clone size: NA; D gene: NA; CDR3 DNA: TGTGCCAGCAGCCAGGGACCGACTCGCACAGATACGCAGTATTTT; CDR3 protein: CASSQGPTRTDTQYF
J gene: TRBJ1-2; V gene: TRBV19; clone size: NA; D gene: TRBD1; CDR3 DNA: TGTGCCAGTACCCCGACAGGGGGCTATGGCTACACCTTC; CDR3 protein: CASTPTGGYGYTF
J gene: TRBJ2-7; V gene: TRBV27; clone size: NA; D gene: NA; CDR3 DNA: TGTGCCAGCAGACGGACGACGGCACATCAGAGCTCCTACGAGCAGTACTTC; CDR3 protein: CASRRTTAHQSSYEQYF
J gene: TRBJ1-2; V gene: TRBV28; clone size: NA; D gene: NA; CDR3 DNA: TGTGCCAGCACAAGCTATAACTATGGCTACACCTTC; CDR3 protein: CASTSYNYGYTF
J gene: TRBJ1-2; V gene: TRBV5-4; clone size: NA; D gene: NA; CDR3 DNA: TGTGCCAGCAGCCTCCCGCCCGACAATTATGGCTACACCTTC; CDR3 protein: CASSLPPDNYGYTF
J gene: TRBJ1-5; V gene: TRBV4-1; clone size: many; D gene: NA; CDR3 DNA: TGCGCCAGCAGCCGAGTCCAGGGGCGGAATCAGCCCCAGCATTTT; CDR3 protein: CASSRVQGRNQPQHF
J gene: TRBJ2-2; V gene: TRBV30; clone size: NA; D gene: TRBD2; CDR3 DNA: TGTGCCTGGAGGGGGGACTACCAGAACACCGGGGAGCTGTTTTTT; CDR3 protein: CAWRGDYQNTGELFF
J gene: TRBJ2-6; V gene: TRBV21-1; clone size: once; D gene: NA; CDR3 DNA: TGTGCCAGCAGCACCAATCCTCCGACCCGGGAGGCTCTCTCTGGGGCCAACGTCCTGACTTTC; CDR3 protein: CASSTNPPTREALSGANVLTF
J gene: TRBJ2-7; V gene: TRBV28; clone size: NA; D gene: TRBD2; CDR3 DNA: TGTGCCAGCAGTCCCCTGGGACTAGCGGGAGATTCCGAGCAGTACTTC; CDR3 protein: CASSPLGLAGDSEQYF
J gene: TRBJ1-1; V gene: TRBV25-1; clone size: NA; D gene: NA; CDR3 DNA: TGTGCCAGCAGTCAGGGGATAGGCACTGAAGCTTTCTTT; CDR3 protein: CASSQGIGTEAFF
J gene: TRBJ2-5; V gene: TRBV19; clone size: NA; D gene: NA; CDR3 DNA: TGTGCCAGTAGTATTGGAGGAGGACTTAAAGAGACCCAGTACTTC; CDR3 protein: CASSIGGGLKETQYF
J gene: TRBJ2-7; V gene: TRBV30; clone size: once; D gene: TRBD2; CDR3 DNA: TGTGCCTGGAGTGTACGAAGGGGGACTAGCTTGGGCGAGCAGTACTTC; CDR3 protein: CAWSVRRGTSLGEQYF
J gene: TRBJ2-2; V gene: TRBV7-9; clone size: NA; D gene: NA; CDR3 DNA: TGTGCCAGCAGCCCAGGCGGGGGCTACACCGGGGAGCTGTTTTTT; CDR3 protein: CASSPGGGYTGELFF
J gene: TRBJ2-7; V gene: TRBV4-3; clone size: NA; D gene: TRBD2; CDR3 DNA: TGCGCCAGCAGCCAAGAATCTAGCGGGAGACGGCAGTACTTC; CDR3 protein: CASSQESSGRRQYF
J gene: TRBJ2-3; V gene: TRBV6-2/TRBV6-3; clone size: NA; D gene: NA; CDR3 DNA: TGTGCCAGCAGTTACTCTGGGGCAGGGAGTTTGGATACGCAGTATTTT; CDR3 protein: CASSYSGAGSLDTQYF
J gene: TRBJ1-2; V gene: TRBV19; clone size: NA; D gene: NA; CDR3 DNA: TGTGCCAGTAGTATCTCAGTTCTTAACTATGGCTACACCTTC; CDR3 protein: CASSISVLNYGYTF
J gene: TRBJ2-7; V gene: TRBV6-5; clone size: NA; D gene: TRBD1; CDR3 DNA: TGTGCCAGCAGTTACACGGCCGGGACAGGGTTCGGGGAGCAGTACTTC; CDR3 protein: CASSYTAGTGFGEQYF
J gene: TRBJ2-1; V gene: TRBV12-3/TRBV12-4; clone size: NA; D gene: TRBD2; CDR3 DNA: TGTGCCAGCAGTTTAGGGACTAGCAGTGAGCAGTTCTTC; CDR3 protein: CASSLGTSSEQFF
J gene: TRBJ2-3; V gene: TRBV7-3; clone size: NA; D gene: NA; CDR3 DNA: TGTGCCAGCAGCCCCCTGGCAGGGCTTAGGATTGATACGCAGTATTTT; CDR3 protein: CASSPLAGLRIDTQYF
J gene: TRBJ1-2; V gene: TRBV11-1; clone size: NA; D gene: NA; CDR3 DNA: TGTGCCAGCAGCTTATCCGATAACAACTATGGCTACACCTTC; CDR3 protein: CASSLSDNNYGYTF
J gene: TRBJ2-7; V gene: TRBV27; clone size: NA; D gene: NA; CDR3 DNA: TGTGCCAGCCGTCGTGCTGGCTCCGAGCAGTACTTC; CDR3 protein: CASRRAGSEQYF
J gene: TRBJ2-5; V gene: TRBV25-1; clone size: NA; D gene: TRBD2; CDR3 DNA: TGTGCCAGCAGTGCTGCACTAGCGGGAGGAGAGACCCAGTACTTC; CDR3 protein: CASSAALAGGETQYF
J gene: TRBJ1-6; V gene: TRBV5-4; clone size: NA; D gene: NA; CDR3 DNA: TGTGCCAGCAGCACCTCGACAGGTCTTAGGGTCTCACCCCTCCACTTT; CDR3 protein: CASSTSTGLRVSPLHF
J gene: TRBJ2-7; V gene: TRBV6-2/TRBV6-3; clone size: NA; D gene: NA; CDR3 DNA: TGTGCCAGCAGTAACTATCTGGGCCCCCGGTGGGAGCAGTACTTC; CDR3 protein: CASSNYLGPRWEQYF
J gene: TRBJ2-1; V gene: TRBV10-3; clone size: NA; D gene: TRBD2; CDR3 DNA: TGTGCCATCAGTGAGGCAATAGCGGGAGGGAATGAGCAGTTCTTC; CDR3 protein: CAISEAIAGGNEQFF
J gene: TRBJ1-1; V gene: TRBV4-3; clone size: NA; D gene: NA; CDR3 DNA: TGCGCCAGCAGCCCTGCCCGGGACGTCTGGGCTGAAGCTTTCTTT; CDR3 protein: CASSPARDVWAEAFF
J gene: TRBJ2-7; V gene: TRBV24-1; clone size: NA; D gene: TRBD2; CDR3 DNA: TGTGCCACCAGTGACCCGGGAAGCGGGATGTACGAGCAGTACTTC; CDR3 protein: CATSDPGSGMYEQYF
J gene: TRBJ2-1; V gene: TRBV28; clone size: NA; D gene: NA; CDR3 DNA: TGTGCCAGCAGTTTATTTGGCCCTCTCCAATCCTACAATGAGCAGTTCTTC; CDR3 protein: CASSLFGPLQSYNEQFF
J gene: TRBJ2-3; V gene: TRBV24-1; clone size: once; D gene: NA; CDR3 DNA: TGTGCCACCAGTTATGGGGCAGATACGCAGTATTTT; CDR3 protein: CATSYGADTQYF
J gene: TRBJ1-2; V gene: TRBV18; clone size: NA; D gene: NA; CDR3 DNA: TGTGCCAGCTCCCCCGCAGCATACTATGGCTACACCTTC; CDR3 protein: CASSPAAYYGYTF
J gene: TRBJ2-7; V gene: TRBV5-1; clone size: NA; D gene: TRBD2; CDR3 DNA: TGCGCCAGTAGCATAGCGGGAGAATACCACGAGCAGTACTTC; CDR3 protein: CASSIAGEYHEQYF